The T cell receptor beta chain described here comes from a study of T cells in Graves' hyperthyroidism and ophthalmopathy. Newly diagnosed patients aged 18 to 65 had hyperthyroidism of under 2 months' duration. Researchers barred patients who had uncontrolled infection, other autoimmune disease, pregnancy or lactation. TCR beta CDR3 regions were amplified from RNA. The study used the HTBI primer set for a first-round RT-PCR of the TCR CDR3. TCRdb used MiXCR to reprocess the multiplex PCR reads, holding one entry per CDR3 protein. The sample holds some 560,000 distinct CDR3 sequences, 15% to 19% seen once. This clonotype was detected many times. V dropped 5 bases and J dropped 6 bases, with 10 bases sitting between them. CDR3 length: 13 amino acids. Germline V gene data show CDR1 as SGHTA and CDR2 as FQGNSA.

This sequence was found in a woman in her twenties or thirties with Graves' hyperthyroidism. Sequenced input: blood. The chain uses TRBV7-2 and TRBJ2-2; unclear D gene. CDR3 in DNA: TGTGCCAGCAGCGCCGTGAGGTCCGGGGAGCTGTTTTTT. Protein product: CASSAVRSGELFF.